The 5 T cell receptor beta chains presented below share a single source sample, sequenced in a study of control samples from healthy donors and cancer patients. Sequenced by immunoSEQ multiplex PCR; TCRdb stores in-frame clones only, minus some. Among tens of thousands of clones listed, around nine tenths were seen once. Sequenced: PBMCs. The receptors were gathered from a woman between 40 and 55 years old with lung cancer.

The chain couples TRBV4-1 to TRBJ2-7; D might be TRBD1 (6 bases). This CDR3 region has 14 residues. CDR1 and CDR2 from the germline V gene are MGHRA and YSYEKL. Deletions cut 2 bases from V and 6 bases from J, with 14 bases between. This CDR3 is CASSQQQGWGEQYF. The CDR3 DNA follows: TGCGCCAGCAGCCAACAACAGGGTTGGGGCGAGCAGTACTTC.

This rearrangement joins TRBV7-8 to TRBJ1-5; 7 bases line up with TRBD1. The CDR3 length is 14 residues. Per the germline V gene, CDR1 is SGHVS and CDR2 is FQNEAQ. After removal of 3 bases from V and 3 bases from J, the junction contained 2 bases not matched to a gene. DNA for the CDR3: TGTGCCAGCAGCTTTACAGGGGTCAATCAGCCCCAGCATTTT. Residues: CASSFTGVNQPQHF.

The CDR3: CASSIKPRDSNNEQFF. In nucleotides, the CDR3 is TGTGCCAGTAGTATAAAACCCCGGGACAGTAACAATGAGCAGTTCTTC. This chain links TRBV19 with TRBJ2-1, with 7 bases lining up with TRBD1. The CDR3 length is 16 residues. From germline, CDR1 is LNHDA and CDR2 SQIVND (reference sequence). Trimming removed 2 bases from V and 5 bases from J; junction bases left unmatched: 9.

This clone was counted a few times. V gene TRBV11-2 combines with J gene TRBJ1-5; a weak D match, TRBD1 (5 bases). The CDR3 contains 13 residues. V shed 5 bases and J shed 3 bases, with 8 bases lying between them. Germline V gene lookup returns CDR1 SGHAT and CDR2 FQNNGV. CDR3 in amino acids: CASSQTVNQPQHF. CDR3 in DNA: TGTGCCAGCAGCCAGACAGTCAATCAGCCCCAGCATTTT.

The chain is built from TRBV5-5 and TRBJ1-4; D ambiguous. CDR3 size: 14 residues. Trimming took 0 bases from V and 8 from J, leaving 11 bases between them. Germline CDR1 and CDR2: SGHKS and YYEKEE (reference sequence). The CDR3 protein is CASSLGGIEEKLFF. In DNA form, the CDR3 reads TGTGCCAGCAGCTTGGGCGGGATAGAGGAAAAACTGTTTTTT.